The 29 T cell receptor beta chains below come from one sample, sequenced in a study of cytomegalovirus exposure and HLA in healthy donors. Primers included in the PCR were 60 Vbeta and 13 Jbeta primers. Profiling relied on immunoSEQ multiplex PCR, and the TCRdb table lists in-frame clones only, not all of them. This sample has over 55,000 clones, with 70% to 90% found just once. The source material was PBMCs. The origin of the receptors is a man between 18 and 29 years old in good health and CMV-seronegative.

The CDR3 sequence: CASPNRGRDEQFF. The CDR3 region has the DNA TGTGCCAGTCCTAACAGGGGAAGGGATGAGCAGTTCTTC. The genes are TRBV2 and TRBJ2-1, with TRBD1 matching over 7 bases. The CDR3 extends over 13 amino acids. Germline CDR1 SNHLY, CDR2 FYNNEI. V shed 9 bases and J 8 bases; nucleotides not matched to a gene: 10.

This sequence joins TRBV7-2 and TRBJ1-6, with TRBD1 matching over 7 bases. From germline, CDR1 is SGHTA and CDR2 FQGNSA. The CDR3 runs to 16 residues. The V gene end was trimmed by 5 bases and the J gene end by 7 bases; junction bases not matched to a gene: 11. In DNA, the CDR3 is TGTGCCAGCAGCCTGGTTGAGGGACAGTGGAATTCACCCCTCCACTTT. Amino acid sequence: CASSLVEGQWNSPLHF.

The rearrangement joins TRBV9 to TRBJ2-7; the match to TRBD1 covers 8 bases. V shed 5 bases, J shed 3 bases, and the junction held 10 bases outside the gene matches. The CDR3 consists of 15 residues. Looked up from germline, CDR1 is SGDLS and CDR2 is YYNGEE. Here the CDR3 DNA reads TGTGCCAGCAGTCTAGGGGGGACAGGCATCTACGAGCAGTACTTC. Translation gives CASSLGGTGIYEQYF.

This rearrangement joins TRBV7-8 to TRBJ2-1; D unresolved. Trimming removed 0 bases at V and 4 bases at J, with 7 bases between. The germline V gene encodes CDR1 SGHVS and CDR2 FQNEAQ. The CDR3 sequence is 14 residues long. CDR3 in DNA: TGTGCCAGCAGCTTAGCGACTCCTTACAATGAGCAGTTCTTC. It specifies CASSLATPYNEQFF.

This chain connects TRBV28 to TRBJ1-1; TRBD1 agrees at 7 bases. Germline V gene lookup returns CDR1 MDHEN and CDR2 SYDVKM. The trim removed 5 bases at V and 4 bases at J, leaving 7 bases unmatched. This CDR3 contains 14 residues. This CDR3 is CASSADRATTEAFF. CDR3 coding DNA: TGTGCCAGCAGTGCAGACAGGGCTACCACTGAAGCTTTCTTT.

The table lists this clone with a few counts. This chain uses TRBV6-5 with TRBJ1-2; D remains unclear. V lost 0 bases and J lost 6, with 8 bases in between. From germline, CDR1 is MNHEY and CDR2 SVGAGI. CDR3 length: 13 amino acids. For the CDR3, the DNA is TGTGCCAGCAGTTACTCGTCAGTCAATGGCTACACCTTC. Protein sequence: CASSYSSVNGYTF.

The rearrangement joins TRBV10-3 to TRBJ2-3, with TRBD2 identical over 13 bases. CDR3 length: 17 amino acids. Germline V gene lookup returns CDR1 ENHRY and CDR2 SYGVKD. V lost 3 bases to trimming and J lost 4 bases; unmatched junction nucleotides: 7. The CDR3 nucleotides read TGTGCCATCAGTGATACTAGCGGGGGGGCGTCCCCAGATACGCAGTATTTT. This sequence encodes CAISDTSGGASPDTQYF.

The genes are TRBV12-5 and TRBJ1-1; the match to TRBD1 covers 8 bases. CDR3 length equals 13 residues. Germline lookup yields CDR1 LGHNT and CDR2 FRNRAP. Trimming took 2 bases from V and 8 from J; bases not matched to a gene: 4. CDR3 in DNA: TGTGCTAGTGGTTTGCACTGGACAGGGGAAGCTTTCTTT. This encodes CASGLHWTGEAFF.

This clone was picked up a small number of times. This chain connects TRBV29-1 to TRBJ1-2; 7 positions match TRBD1. Trimming at V came to 4 bases and at J to 6 bases, leaving 5 bases not matched to a gene. CDR1 and CDR2 (germline): SQVTM, ANQGSEA. This CDR3 contains 12 residues. CDR3 loop: CSVGGGADGYTF. CDR3 bases: TGCAGCGTTGGAGGGGGCGCGGATGGCTACACCTTC.

The chain carries TRBV5-1 and TRBJ1-6; unclear D gene. This CDR3 is built from 15 residues. Deletions cut 4 bases from V and 8 bases from J, with 16 bases between. Germline CDR1 reads SGHRS; CDR2 reads YFSETQ. This CDR3 reads CASSLEGRVDSPLHF. CDR3 nucleotides: TGCGCCAGCAGCCTGGAAGGGAGGGTGGATTCACCCCTCCACTTT.

CDR3 bases: TGTGCCAGCAGCTTGGACTTGCGGGGGGGCGTGTACCAAGAGACCCAGTACTTC. This sequence encodes CASSLDLRGGVYQETQYF. The rearrangement joins TRBV11-2 to TRBJ2-5; 9 nucleotides match TRBD2. Germline V lookup: CDR1 SGHAT, CDR2 FQNNGV. With 3 bases clipped from V and 0 bases from J, the junction kept 11 bases outside the gene matches. CDR3 size: 18 residues.

The chain joins TRBV30 to TRBJ2-1; D might be TRBD2 (7 bases). This CDR3 spans 14 amino acids. CDR1 is GTSNPN, CDR2 SVGIG, per germline (reference sequence). V dropped 0 bases and J dropped 8 bases, with 14 bases sitting between them. CDR3 coding DNA: TGTGCCTGGAGTGTAGGGGGGGGCCGGGATGAGCAGTTCTTC. Residues: CAWSVGGGRDEQFF.

With regard to this clone: Because the CDR3 is missing its conserved closing phenylalanine or tryptophan, this is likely a read error. The DNA is omitted, as the CDR3 cannot be located on it reliably, and the CDR3 follows TCRdb's listing. The chain is built from TRBV10-3 and TRBJ1-2; the table calls TRBD1, which could not be checked here. The CDR3 contains 12 residues when both ends are counted. Germline V gives CDR1 ENHRY, CDR2 SYGVKD. CDR3 residues: CAISEPGETGQV.

This clone was detected once. The gene calls are TRBV19 and TRBJ2-7, with D unclear. V lost 7 bases and J 0 bases, leaving 7 bases between the germline ends. CDR3 length equals 12 residues. Germline values: CDR1 LNHDA, CDR2 SQIVND (reference sequence). The CDR3 DNA is TGTGCCAGTATACACAGCTCCTACGAGCAGTACTTC. As protein: CASIHSSYEQYF.

J is TRBJ1-5 and V is TRBV19; the match to TRBD1 covers 7 bases. J lost 7 bases, V lost 5 bases, and 5 bases had no gene match. The CDR3 contains 13 residues. From germline, CDR1 is LNHDA and CDR2 SQIVND (reference sequence). CDR3 DNA sequence: TGTGCCAGTAGTCGACAGGGAGGCCAGCCCCAGCATTTT. Translating it yields CASSRQGGQPQHF. Variable domain in full (rest from reference TRBV19 and TRBJ1-5): DGGITQSPKYLFRKEGQNVTLSCEQNLNHDAMYWYRQDPGQGLRLIYYSQIVNDFQKGDIAEGYSVSREKKESFPLTVTSAQKNPTAFYLCASSRQGGQPQHFGDGTRLSIL.

This chain joins TRBV19 and TRBJ2-7; 9 bases map to TRBD1. This CDR3 region has 16 residues. CDR1 and CDR2 from the germline V gene are LNHDA and SQIVND (reference sequence). Germline trimming cut 6 bases from V and 1 base from J; bases unmatched to any gene: 10. In DNA form, the CDR3 reads TGTGCCAGTAGACGACAGGGGGGCGAGGCGTCCTACGAGCAGTACTTC. Translating it yields CASRRQGGEASYEQYF.

The chain joins TRBV28 to TRBJ1-1; no definite D call. Trimming took off 11 bases at V and 11 bases at J, with 27 bases between the two ends. There are 14 residues in the CDR3. Germline lookup yields CDR1 MDHEN and CDR2 SYDVKM. The CDR3 sequence is CAAYAPQRGVGAFF. Written as DNA, the CDR3 is TGTGCCGCCTATGCACCTCAACGGGGTGTGGGGGCTTTCTTT.

The chain couples TRBV5-1 to TRBJ1-1, with TRBD1 matching over 9 bases. V was pared by 2 bases and J by 10 bases, with 6 bases of the junction left unmatched. The CDR3 totals 13 residues. CDR1 and CDR2 (germline): SGHRS, YFSETQ. In nucleotides, the CDR3 is TGCGCCAGCAGCTTTTCCGGGACAGGGATAGCTTTCTTT. Its translation: CASSFSGTGIAFF.

The chain recombines TRBV11-2 with TRBJ2-7; D call uncertain. Trimming took off 0 bases at V and 2 bases at J, with 14 bases between the two ends. The CDR3 length is 16 residues. The V gene's germline CDR1 is SGHAT and CDR2 FQNNGV. CDR3 bases: TGTGCCAGCAGCTTAGATCGCAGGCCAGGTCCCTACGAGCAGTACTTC. It encodes CASSLDRRPGPYEQYF.

The V and J genes are TRBV10-3 and TRBJ2-7; weak D call: TRBD1 (5 bases). CDR1 and CDR2 from the germline V gene are ENHRY and SYGVKD. The CDR3 extends over 12 amino acids. V dropped 4 bases and J dropped 3 bases, with 7 bases sitting between them. This chain's CDR3 is CAISGRDYEQYF. The CDR3 DNA reads TGTGCCATCAGTGGCAGGGACTACGAGCAGTACTTC.

The chain employs TRBV11-3 and TRBJ1-6, with TRBD1 matching 7 bases. V dropped 5 bases and J dropped 9; count of bases not matched to a gene: 4. The CDR3 runs 13 residues. Germline CDR1 is SGHNT and CDR2 is YENEEA. CDR3 coding DNA: TGTGCCAGCAGCCCAGGGGGTGGTTCACCCCTCCACTTT. Translated: CASSPGGGSPLHF.

The chain has TRBV7-2 and TRBJ1-6, with no clear D. Trimming left V 4 bases short and J 6 bases short, with 10 bases between. Per germline, CDR1 SGHTA and CDR2 FQGNSA. The CDR3 consists of 14 residues. CDR3: CASSYAVVNSPLHF. The CDR3 nucleotides are TGTGCCAGCAGCTATGCGGTGGTTAATTCACCCCTCCACTTT.

The chain is built from TRBV5-1 and TRBJ1-5; TRBD1 is a possible D gene (5 bases). V lost 2 bases and J 5 bases, leaving 8 bases between the germline ends. Germline V gene data show CDR1 as SGHRS and CDR2 as YFSETQ. CDR3 size: 13 residues. The CDR3 DNA reads as TGCGCCAGCAGCTTTGAAGGGGATCAGCCCCAGCATTTT. Translating gives CASSFEGDQPQHF. Based on the CDR3 plus reference TRBV5-1 and TRBJ1-5, the full variable domain is KAGVTQTPRYLIKTRGQQVTLSCSPISGHRSVSWYQQTPGQGLQFLFEYFSETQRNKGNFPGRFSGRQFSNSRSEMNVSTLELGDSALYLCASSFEGDQPQHFGDGTRLSIL.

The rearrangement uses TRBV6-5 and TRBJ1-1; 9 bases map to TRBD1. The CDR3 has 14 amino acids. The germline gives CDR1 MNHEY, CDR2 SVGAGI. V lost 0 bases and J lost 10; bases outside the gene matches: 6. CDR3 sequence: CASSYSGQGVVAFF. CDR3 DNA sequence: TGTGCCAGCAGTTACTCGGGACAGGGTGTTGTAGCTTTCTTT.

This chain links TRBV6-4 with TRBJ2-1, with D possibly being TRBD2 (5 bases). This CDR3 is 13 amino acids long. The germline gives CDR1 MRHNA, CDR2 SNTAGT. With 6 bases removed from V and 6 bases from J, the gap between germline ends came to 12 bases. The CDR3 reads CASSTGEGNEQFF. Here the CDR3 DNA reads TGTGCCAGCAGCACCGGGGAAGGCAATGAGCAGTTCTTC.

The rearrangement joins TRBV6-6 to TRBJ1-5; TRBD1 might be the D (5 bases). CDR1 and CDR2 from the germline V gene are MNHNY and SVGAGI (reference sequence). V lost 6 bases to trimming and J lost 8 bases, with 8 bases between them. CDR3 size: 11 residues. The DNA of the CDR3 is TGTGCCAGCAGCAGGGAGGAGCCCCAGCATTTT. Translating gives CASSREEPQHF.

The gene calls are TRBV4-2 and TRBJ1-1, with TRBD1 as a possible D gene (6 bases). The V gene's germline CDR1 is LGHNA and CDR2 YNFKEQ. The CDR3 runs to 18 residues. The V gene lost 1 base and the J gene lost 3 bases, with 21 bases spanning the gap. CDR3 sequence (DNA): TGTGCCAGCAGCCAAGTTCAAAGGGACACACTCGGTGACACTGAAGCTTTCTTT. This encodes CASSQVQRDTLGDTEAFF.

The chain joins TRBV18 to TRBJ1-5; TRBD1 matches 10 bases. The CDR3 runs 15 residues. Trimming removed 4 bases from V and 2 bases from J; junction bases left unmatched: 2. From germline, CDR1 is KGHSH and CDR2 LQKENI. The CDR3 spells CASSLGTGGNQPQHF. CDR3 sequence (DNA): TGTGCCAGCTCACTAGGGACAGGGGGCAATCAGCCCCAGCATTTT.

The V and J genes are TRBV27 and TRBJ2-5; 11 bases are a match to TRBD1. Germline V gives CDR1 MNHEY, CDR2 SMNVEV (reference sequence). The V segment lost 6 bases and the J segment 9 bases; nucleotides outside the gene matches: 9. The CDR3 consists of 14 residues. CDR3 region: CASSLTGTGGAQYF. The CDR3 DNA is TGTGCCAGCAGCCTCACGGGGACAGGGGGAGCCCAGTACTTC.